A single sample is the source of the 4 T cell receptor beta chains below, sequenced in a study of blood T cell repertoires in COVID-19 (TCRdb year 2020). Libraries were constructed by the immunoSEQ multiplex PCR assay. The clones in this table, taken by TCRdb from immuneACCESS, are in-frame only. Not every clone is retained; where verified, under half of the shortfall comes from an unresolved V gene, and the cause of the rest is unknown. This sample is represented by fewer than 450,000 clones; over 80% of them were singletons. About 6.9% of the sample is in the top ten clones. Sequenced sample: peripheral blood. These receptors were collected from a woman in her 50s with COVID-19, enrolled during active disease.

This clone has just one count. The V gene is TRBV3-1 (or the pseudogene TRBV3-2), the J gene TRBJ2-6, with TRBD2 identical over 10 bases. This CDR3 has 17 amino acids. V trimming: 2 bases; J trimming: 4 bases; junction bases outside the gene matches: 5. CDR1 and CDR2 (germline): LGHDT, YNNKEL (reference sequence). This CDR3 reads CASSQLLAGLGANVLTF. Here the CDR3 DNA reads TGTGCCAGCAGCCAACTACTAGCGGGATTAGGGGCCAACGTCCTGACTTTC.

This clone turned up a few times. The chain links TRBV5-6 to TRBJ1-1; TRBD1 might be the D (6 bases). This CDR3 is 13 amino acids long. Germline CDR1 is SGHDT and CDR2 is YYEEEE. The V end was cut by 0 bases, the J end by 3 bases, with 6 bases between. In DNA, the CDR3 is TGTGCCAGCAGCTTGGACAGGGACACTGAAGCTTTCTTT. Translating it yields CASSLDRDTEAFF.

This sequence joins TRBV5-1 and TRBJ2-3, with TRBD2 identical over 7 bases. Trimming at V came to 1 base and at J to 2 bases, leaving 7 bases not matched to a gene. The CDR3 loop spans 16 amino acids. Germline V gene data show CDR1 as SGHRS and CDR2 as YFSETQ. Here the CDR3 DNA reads TGCGCCAGCAGCTTGCCAGCGGGGACCTCCACAGATACGCAGTATTTT. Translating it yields CASSLPAGTSTDTQYF.

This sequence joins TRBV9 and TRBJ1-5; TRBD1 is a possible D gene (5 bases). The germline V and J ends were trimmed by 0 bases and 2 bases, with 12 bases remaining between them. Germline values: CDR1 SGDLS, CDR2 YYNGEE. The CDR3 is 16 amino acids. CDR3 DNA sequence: TGTGCCAGCAGCGTAGGGCAGGGTGAGGGCAATCAGCCCCAGCATTTT. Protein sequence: CASSVGQGEGNQPQHF.